This T cell receptor (beta chain) was observed in a study of T cell responses to AZD1222 COVID-19 vaccine. Whole-study findings and limits: Along spike, vaccine-associated CD4 TCRs were found throughout, with dominance at 160-218 and 743-854. A reported finding is that nearly half of spike-specific TCRs target unmutated variant regions.

Clones were sequenced by immunoSEQ multiplex PCR, and TCRdb holds only the in-frame ones, with some missing. Here the sample spans about 120,000 clones, approximately 90% being singletons. V was pared by 1 base and J by 2 bases, with 15 bases between. This CDR3 has 18 amino acids. Germline V CDR1 and CDR2: LGHNT, FRNRAP. About this clone: The antigen is not known.

V usage is TRBV12-5 and J usage is TRBJ1-6; D remains unclear. Sequencing used peripheral blood, obtained on day 0 of AZD1222 vaccination. This clonotype was sampled from an adult in good health. The CDR3 loop is CASGLALSPSPYNSPLHF. The DNA of the CDR3 is TGTGCTAGTGGTTTGGCCCTCTCTCCCAGCCCCTATAATTCACCCCTCCACTTT.